In its sample, the clone carrying this T cell receptor beta chain was seen many times. The CDR3 end lies 3 residues beyond the end of the read and is filled in from the germline J gene. These data belong to a study of T cell clonality in common variable immunodeficiency. CDR3 length: 13 amino acids. Trimming pared 5 bases from V and 4 bases from J, leaving 9 bases between. The germline V gene has CDR1 MNHEY and CDR2 SVGEGT. Sequencing input was equivalent genomic DNA from CVID and controls. Only in-frame clones appear in the TCRdb table, and some are missing; sequencing was by immunoSEQ multiplex PCR. Sampling found 55,000 to 65,000 clones, none seen once.

The sample was peripheral blood mononuclear cells. The V and J genes are TRBV6-2 or TRBV6-3 and TRBJ2-1, with D possibly matching TRBD2 (5 bases). The clonotype originates from a person aged 18 to 75 in good health. CDR3 amino acids: CASSLLGYNEQFF. The sequenced CDR3 bases are TGTGCCAGCAGTCTACTAGGGTACAATGAG.